This T cell receptor (beta chain) was identified during a study of cytomegalovirus exposure and HLA in healthy donors. TCRdb's copy holds only in-frame clones and misses some; the assay was immunoSEQ multiplex PCR. The sample consists of 140,000 to 150,000 clones, about 95% of them appearing once. The germline V gene encodes CDR1 LNHDA and CDR2 SQIVND (reference sequence). This CDR3 contains 16 residues. V gave up 5 bases and J gave up 3 bases; unmatched junction bases: 6. Worth noting for this clone: Its cognate antigen is unknown.

Study-wide points: Most TCR sequences showed up rarely, but some public TCRs showed up in many donors.

V gene TRBV19 combines with J gene TRBJ2-3; 12 bases are a match to TRBD2. The receptor's source is a man younger than 30 in good health and CMV-seropositive. Sequenced material: PBMCs. CDR3 nucleotides: TGTGCCAGTAGTTCCCAGACTAGCGGGAGAACAGATACGCAGTATTTT. This codes for CASSSQTSGRTDTQYF.